Shown below are 5 T cell receptor beta chains from a single sample sequenced in a study of somatic mutations in cytotoxic T cells in rheumatoid arthritis. Measured with immunoSEQ multiplex PCR; TCRdb has only the in-frame clones, and not every one. The data show around 20,000 clones, about four fifths seen once. Sequenced sample: CD8+ T cells sorted from blood. The origin of the receptors is a man aged 18-30 years with rheumatoid arthritis.

CDR3 protein: CASSQVQGGSYTF. DNA of the CDR3: TGTGCCAGCAGCCAAGTCCAGGGTGGGAGCTACACCTTC. The chain combines TRBV14 with TRBJ1-2; D is possibly TRBD1 (5 bases). Trimming took off 1 base at V and 9 bases at J, with 12 bases between the two ends. This CDR3 has 13 amino acids. Germline values: CDR1 SGHDN, CDR2 FVKESK.

This clone was recorded once. The V call is TRBV23-1, the J call TRBJ1-1; D remains unclear. TRBV23-1 is assigned to the ORF class and has an uncertain function. V gave up 2 bases and J gave up 1 base, with 5 bases separating them. The CDR3 spans 13 residues. CDR3 in amino acids: CASSQRGNTEAFF. Written as DNA, the CDR3 is TGCGCCAGCAGTCAACGAGGGAACACTGAAGCTTTCTTT.

The chain carries TRBV4-1 and TRBJ2-7; tentative D call: TRBD2 (5 bases). The length of the CDR3 is 19 residues. The V end was cut by 4 bases, the J end by 2 bases, with 27 bases between. CDR1 MGHRA and CDR2 YSYEKL come from the germline V gene. The CDR3 DNA is TGCGCCAGCAGCCTAGAAGGAGGATACAGACGGAGTCGAACCTACGAGCAGTACTTC. As protein: CASSLEGGYRRSRTYEQYF.

This chain connects TRBV7-2 to TRBJ1-6; D is perhaps TRBD1 (5 bases). Germline assignment: CDR1 SGHTA and CDR2 FQGNSA. V lost 3 bases, J lost 4 bases, and 10 bases lay in between. The CDR3 is 15 amino acids. For the CDR3, the DNA is TGTGCCAGCAGCTTCCGTGGGGGATATAATTCACCCCTCCACTTT. Its translation: CASSFRGGYNSPLHF.

The chain uses TRBV5-5 and TRBJ2-7, with D possibly TRBD1 on 6 matching bases. The CDR3 has 14 residues. Germline V gives CDR1 SGHKS, CDR2 YYEKEE (reference sequence). Trimming took off 4 bases at V and 5 bases at J, with 16 bases between the two ends. The DNA for the CDR3 is TGTGCCAGCAGCCCGGGACAATCTAGGCACGAGCAGTACTTC. It encodes CASSPGQSRHEQYF.